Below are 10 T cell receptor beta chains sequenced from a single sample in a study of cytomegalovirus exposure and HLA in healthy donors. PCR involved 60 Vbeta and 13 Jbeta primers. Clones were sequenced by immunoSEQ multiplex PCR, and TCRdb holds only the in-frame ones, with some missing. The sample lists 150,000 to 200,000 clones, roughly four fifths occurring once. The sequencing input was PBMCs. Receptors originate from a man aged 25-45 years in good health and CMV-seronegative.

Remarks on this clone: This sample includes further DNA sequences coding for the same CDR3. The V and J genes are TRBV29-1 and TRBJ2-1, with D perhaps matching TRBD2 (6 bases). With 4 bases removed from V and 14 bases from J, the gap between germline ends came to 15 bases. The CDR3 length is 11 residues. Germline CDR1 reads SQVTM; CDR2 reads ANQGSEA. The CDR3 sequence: CSVVSGSAKFF. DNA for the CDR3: TGCAGCGTTGTTAGCGGATCCGCCAAGTTCTTC.

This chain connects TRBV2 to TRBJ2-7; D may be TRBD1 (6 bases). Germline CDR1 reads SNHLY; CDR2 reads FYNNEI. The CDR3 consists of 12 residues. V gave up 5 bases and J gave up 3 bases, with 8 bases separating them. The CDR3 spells CASSRDNYEQYF. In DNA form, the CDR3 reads TGTGCCAGCAGTCGGGACAACTACGAGCAGTACTTC.

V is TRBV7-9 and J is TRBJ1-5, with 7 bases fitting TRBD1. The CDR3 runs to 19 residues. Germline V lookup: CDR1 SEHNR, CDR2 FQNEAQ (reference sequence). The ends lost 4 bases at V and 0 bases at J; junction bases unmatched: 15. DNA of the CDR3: TGTGCCAGCAGCTCCGTGGAGGGGGCCCCTATTTATAGCAATCAGCCCCAGCATTTT. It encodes CASSSVEGAPIYSNQPQHF.

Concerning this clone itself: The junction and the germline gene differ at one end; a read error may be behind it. This CDR3 is CAGSLREDTQYF. CDR3 DNA sequence: TGTGCCGGCAGCTTAAGGGAGGATACGCAGTATTTT. This chain connects TRBV11-3 to TRBJ2-3; tentative D call: TRBD2 (5 bases). CDR1 SGHNT and CDR2 YENEEA come from the germline V gene. There are 12 residues in the CDR3.

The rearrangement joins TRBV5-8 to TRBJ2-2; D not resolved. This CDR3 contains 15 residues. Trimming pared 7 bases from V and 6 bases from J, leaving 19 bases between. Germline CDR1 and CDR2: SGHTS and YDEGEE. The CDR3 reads CASQRSLGSAGELFF. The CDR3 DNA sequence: TGTGCCAGCCAACGGAGTCTGGGTTCTGCCGGGGAGCTGTTTTTT.

CDR3 bases: TGTGCCAGCAGCCCGACCCCCAGGGCGGAGACCCAGTACTTC. Translating gives CASSPTPRAETQYF. The chain employs TRBV7-7 and TRBJ2-5; tentative D call: TRBD1 (5 bases). V lost 5 bases to trimming and J lost 5 bases, with 15 bases between them. Germline assignment: CDR1 SSHAT and CDR2 FNYEAQ (reference sequence). The CDR3 is made up of 14 amino acids.

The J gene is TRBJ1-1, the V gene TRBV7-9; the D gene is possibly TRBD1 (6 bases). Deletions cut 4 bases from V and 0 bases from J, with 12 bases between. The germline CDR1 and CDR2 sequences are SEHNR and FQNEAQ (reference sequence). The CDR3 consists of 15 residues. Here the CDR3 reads CASSWEGGMNTEAFF. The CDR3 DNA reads TGTGCCAGCAGCTGGGAGGGGGGCATGAACACTGAAGCTTTCTTT.

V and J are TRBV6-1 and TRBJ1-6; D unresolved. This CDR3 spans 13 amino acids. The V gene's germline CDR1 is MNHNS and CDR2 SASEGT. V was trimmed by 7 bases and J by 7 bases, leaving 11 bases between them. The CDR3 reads CASTGLPNSPLHF. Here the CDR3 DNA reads TGTGCCAGCACCGGACTGCCCAATTCACCCCTCCACTTT.

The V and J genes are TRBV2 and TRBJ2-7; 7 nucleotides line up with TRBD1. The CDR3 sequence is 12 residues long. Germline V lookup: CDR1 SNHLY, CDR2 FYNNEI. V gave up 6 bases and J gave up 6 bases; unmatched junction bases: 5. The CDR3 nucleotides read TGTGCCAGCAGCCTAGACAGGGCCGAGCAGTACTTC. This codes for CASSLDRAEQYF.

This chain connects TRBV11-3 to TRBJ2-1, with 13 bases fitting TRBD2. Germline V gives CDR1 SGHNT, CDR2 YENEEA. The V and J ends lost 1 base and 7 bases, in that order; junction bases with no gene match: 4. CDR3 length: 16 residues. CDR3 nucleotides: TGTGCCAGCAGCTTAGCGGGGACTAGCGGGAAGAATGAGCAGTTCTTC. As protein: CASSLAGTSGKNEQFF.